These 16 T cell receptor beta chains came from one sample sequenced in a study of sequential checkpoint blockade in melanoma. The treatment denotes: randomized to nivolumab then ipilimumab (arm A) or the reverse (arm B). Profiling relied on immunoSEQ multiplex PCR, and the TCRdb table lists in-frame clones only, not all of them. This table has roughly 10,000 clones, roughly three fifths appearing once. The sample here was CD8+ T cells sorted from blood (inferred from file names), taken from a patient given nivolumab and ipilimumab in sequence. The receptors derive from a human donor with melanoma.

The rearrangement joins TRBV2 to TRBJ2-7, with 8 positions matching TRBD1. The CDR3 loop spans 16 amino acids. The J segment lost 7 bases and the V segment lost 5 bases, leaving 16 bases of the junction unmatched. CDR1 and CDR2 (germline): SNHLY, FYNNEI. CDR3 in DNA: TGTGCCAGCAGTTCCCTTAGGGACAGGACCAGGGGGGAGCAGTACTTC. The encoded protein is CASSSLRDRTRGEQYF.

In DNA form, the CDR3 reads TGTGCCAGCAGCTTACACACAGGGGACCTCTACAATGAGCAGTTCTTC. This encodes CASSLHTGDLYNEQFF. The rearrangement joins TRBV7-9 to TRBJ2-1; TRBD1 matches 7 bases. The CDR3 loop spans 16 amino acids. Germline assignment: CDR1 SEHNR and CDR2 FQNEAQ (reference sequence). V lost 2 bases and J lost 3; bases outside the gene matches: 7.

This clone was seen only a few times. At one boundary the junction diverges from the germline segment, which might be a read error. Additional DNA sequences in this sample encode the identical CDR3. The rearrangement links TRBV4-1 to TRBJ2-1, with TRBD2 matching 9 bases. The CDR3 is made up of 14 amino acids. Germline CDR1 and CDR2: MGHRA and YSYEKL. This CDR3 is CASSQERGRGEQFF. CDR3 coding DNA: TGTGCCAGCAGCCAAGAGCGCGGGAGGGGTGAGCAGTTCTTC.

V and J are TRBV28 and TRBJ1-1; 10 positions agree with TRBD1. Germline V lookup: CDR1 MDHEN, CDR2 SYDVKM. The V gene end was trimmed by 5 bases and the J gene end by 4 bases; junction bases not matched to a gene: 1. The CDR3 has 13 residues. Here the CDR3 reads CASSRTGGTEAFF. The CDR3 DNA reads TGTGCCAGCAGTAGGACAGGGGGCACTGAAGCTTTCTTT.

This clone was seen only a few times. The DNA of the CDR3 is TGTGCCAGCAGTTACTCGGACAGCTCCCTCCAAGAGACCCAGTACTTC. It encodes CASSYSDSSLQETQYF. V gene TRBV6-6 combines with J gene TRBJ2-5; tentatively, D is TRBD1 (6 bases). Trimming shortened V by 0 bases and J by 1 base, and 12 bases separated the two germline ends. The CDR3 has 16 residues. The germline gives CDR1 MNHNY, CDR2 SVGAGI (reference sequence).

The chain recombines TRBV6-5 with TRBJ2-2, with 13 positions matching TRBD2. The CDR3 sequence is 15 residues long. Looked up from germline, CDR1 is MNHEY and CDR2 is SVGAGI. V shed 4 bases, J shed 5 bases, and the junction held 1 base outside the gene matches. The CDR3 DNA reads TGTGCCAGCAGTTGGACTAGCGGGAGTACCGGGGAGCTGTTTTTT. Translation: CASSWTSGSTGELFF.

The sample holds a few counts of this clone. The chain is built from TRBV9 and TRBJ1-6, with D possibly TRBD1 on 6 matching bases. Looked up from germline, CDR1 is SGDLS and CDR2 is YYNGEE. V was clipped by 0 bases and J by 0 bases, with 10 bases between them. This CDR3 has 17 amino acids. The CDR3 sequence is CASSVEGGSSYNSPLHF. CDR3 nucleotides: TGTGCCAGCAGCGTAGAAGGGGGATCCTCCTATAATTCACCCCTCCACTTT.

The chain carries TRBV14 and TRBJ2-7, with a tentative D call TRBD1 (6 bases). This CDR3 is built from 16 residues. The ends were cut back, 0 bases at V and 2 bases at J, with 14 bases in the middle. Germline lookup yields CDR1 SGHDN and CDR2 FVKESK. CDR3 in DNA: TGTGCCAGCAGCCAAGATCAAAGGACAGTGACCTACGAGCAGTACTTC. Encoded protein: CASSQDQRTVTYEQYF.

The chain has TRBV7-9 and TRBJ2-7; 8 bases map to TRBD2. V gave up 1 base and J gave up 6 bases; unmatched junction bases: 5. CDR3 length equals 14 residues. Germline-derived CDR1 and CDR2 are SEHNR and FQNEAQ (reference sequence). The CDR3 nucleotides are TGTGCCAGCAGCTTAGGGGGACTAGTGCGCGAGCAGTACTTC. This encodes CASSLGGLVREQYF. Complete variable domain (other parts from reference TRBV7-9 and TRBJ2-7): DTGVSQNPRHKITKRGQNVTFRCDPISEHNRLYWYRQTLGQGPEFLTYFQNEAQLEKSRLLSDRFSAERPKGSFSTLEIQRTEQGDSAMYLCASSLGGLVREQYFGPGTRLTVT.

By sample share, this clone is medium-sized. The V gene is TRBV19, the J gene TRBJ1-1; perhaps TRBD1 as D (6 bases). Germline V gives CDR1 LNHDA, CDR2 SQIVND (reference sequence). The CDR3 is 13 amino acids. The ends were cut back, 3 bases at V and 1 base at J, with 6 bases in the middle. The chain's CDR3 is CASSMTGNTEAFF. In nucleotides, the CDR3 is TGTGCCAGTAGTATGACAGGGAACACTGAAGCTTTCTTT.

This clone was seen a handful of times. The V gene is TRBV15, the J gene TRBJ2-5, with 11 bases fitting TRBD1. J was trimmed by 1 base and V by 9 bases; bases with no gene match: 7. The germline gives CDR1 LNHNV, CDR2 YYDKDF (reference sequence). The CDR3 length is 15 residues. The CDR3 loop is CATKPGTGGQETQYF. Written as DNA, the CDR3 is TGTGCCACAAAACCGGGGACAGGGGGCCAAGAGACCCAGTACTTC.

The J gene is TRBJ2-1, the V gene TRBV6-1; a possible D gene is TRBD1 (5 bases). Germline CDR1 and CDR2: MNHNS and SASEGT. V lost 1 base to trimming and J lost 16 bases, with 14 bases between them. The CDR3 covers 12 residues. The CDR3 DNA reads TGTGCCAGCAGTGAAGAGGCACAGGTCCAATTCTTC. Its protein product is CASSEEAQVQFF.

The chain combines TRBV4-2 with TRBJ2-6; 8 bases fit TRBD2. CDR1 is LGHNA, CDR2 YNFKEQ, per germline. V trimming: 0 bases; J trimming: 3 bases; junction bases outside the gene matches: 1. The CDR3 totals 16 residues. CDR3 nucleotides: TGTGCCAGCAGCCAAGATAGCGGGGATGGGGCCAACGTCCTGACTTTC. This codes for CASSQDSGDGANVLTF.

The CDR3 nucleotides read TGTGCCAGCAGTGAATCACTAGCGGGAGTAGATACGCAGTATTTT. This translates into CASSESLAGVDTQYF. The rearrangement joins TRBV6-4 to TRBJ2-3; 11 nucleotides agree with TRBD2. Germline lookup yields CDR1 MRHNA and CDR2 SNTAGT. The CDR3 is 15 residues long. V trimming: 3 bases; J trimming: 5 bases; junction bases outside the gene matches: 4.

DNA for the CDR3: TGTGCCAGCAGCCCCGGCGGGAGTAGCTACGAGCAGTACTTC. Translating gives CASSPGGSSYEQYF. J is TRBJ2-7 and V is TRBV27; 7 bases align to TRBD2. CDR1 and CDR2 from the germline V gene are MNHEY and SMNVEV (reference sequence). With V trimmed by 6 bases and J by 3 bases, 8 bases remained unmatched. The CDR3 is 14 amino acids.

This chain uses TRBV6-4 with TRBJ2-1; maybe TRBD2 (6 bases). V was clipped by 6 bases and J by 3 bases, with 9 bases between them. The CDR3 consists of 13 residues. Per the germline V gene, CDR1 is MRHNA and CDR2 is SNTAGT. As DNA, the CDR3 is TGTGCCAGCAGCCCGGGAGACTACAATGAGCAGTTCTTC. This encodes CASSPGDYNEQFF.